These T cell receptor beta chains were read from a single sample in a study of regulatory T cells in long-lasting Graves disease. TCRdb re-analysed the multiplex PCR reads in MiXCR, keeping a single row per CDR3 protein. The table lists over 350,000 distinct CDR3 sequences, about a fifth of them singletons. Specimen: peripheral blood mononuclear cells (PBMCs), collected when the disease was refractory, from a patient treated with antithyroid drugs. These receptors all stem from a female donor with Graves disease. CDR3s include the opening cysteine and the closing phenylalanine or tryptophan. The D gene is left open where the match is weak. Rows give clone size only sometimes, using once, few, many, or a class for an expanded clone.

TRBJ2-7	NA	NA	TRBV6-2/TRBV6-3	CASSLTAFYEQYF	TGTGCCAGCAGTTTAACGGCCTTCTACGAGCAGTACTTC
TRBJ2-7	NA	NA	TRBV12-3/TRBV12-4	CASSHIQRAYCEQYF	TGTGCCAGCAGTCACATCCAACGAGCCTACTGCGAGCAGTACTTC
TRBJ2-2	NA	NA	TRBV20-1	CSARDKGVTGELFF	TGCAGTGCTAGAGATAAGGGAGTAACAGGGGAGCTGTTTTTT
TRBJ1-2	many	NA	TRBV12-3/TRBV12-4	CASSSDTTPLVEGYTF	TGTGCCAGCAGTTCCGACACGACTCCTCTGGTAGAGGGCTACACCTTC
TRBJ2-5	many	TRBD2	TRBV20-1	CSARTTSGYEETQYF	TGCAGTGCTAGGACGACTAGCGGTTATGAGGAGACCCAGTACTTC
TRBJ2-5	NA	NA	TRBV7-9	CASGVRGETQYF	TGTGCCAGCGGCGTGCGTGGGGAGACCCAGTACTTC
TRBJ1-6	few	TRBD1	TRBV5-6	CASSLGQGWSPLHF	TGTGCCAGCAGCTTGGGACAGGGATGGTCACCCCTCCACTTT
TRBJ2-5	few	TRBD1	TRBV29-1	CSVAGGTGGLETQYF	TGCAGCGTAGCCGGGGGGACAGGGGGCTTAGAGACCCAGTACTTC
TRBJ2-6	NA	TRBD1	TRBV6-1	CASRLAQGASGANVLTF	TGTGCCAGCAGACTCGCACAGGGGGCCTCTGGGGCCAACGTCCTGACTTTC
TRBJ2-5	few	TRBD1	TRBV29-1	CSAQRDSQETQYF	TGCAGCGCCCAGAGGGACAGCCAAGAGACCCAGTACTTC
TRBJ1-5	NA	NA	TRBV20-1	CSAADMTGNQPQHF	TGCAGTGCAGCGGACATGACTGGCAATCAGCCCCAGCATTTT
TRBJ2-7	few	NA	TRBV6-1	CASKLEPGNEQYF	TGTGCCAGCAAACTCGAGCCCGGGAACGAGCAGTACTTC
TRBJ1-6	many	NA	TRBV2	CASSEDLDRYNSPLHF	TGTGCCAGCAGTGAAGACTTGGACAGATATAATTCACCCCTCCACTTT
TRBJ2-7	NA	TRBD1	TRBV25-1	CASSGTTGLEQYF	TGTGCCAGCAGTGGCACGACAGGGCTAGAGCAGTACTTC
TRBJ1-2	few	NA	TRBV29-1	CSVRVEVYGYTF	TGCAGCGTCAGGGTCGAGGTATATGGCTACACCTTC
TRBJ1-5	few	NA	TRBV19	CASSIVREFSNQPQHF	TGTGCCAGTAGTATAGTGCGGGAGTTTAGCAATCAGCCCCAGCATTTT
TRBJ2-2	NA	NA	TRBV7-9	CASSRQGGANTGELFF	TGTGCCAGCAGTCGACAGGGAGGCGCGAACACCGGGGAGCTGTTTTTT
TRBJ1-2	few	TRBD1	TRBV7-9	CASSRGQGDDGYTF	TGTGCCAGCAGCCGTGGACAGGGGGACGATGGCTACACCTTC
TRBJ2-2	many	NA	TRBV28	CASIPNTGELFF	TGTGCCAGCATCCCAAACACCGGGGAGCTGTTTTTT
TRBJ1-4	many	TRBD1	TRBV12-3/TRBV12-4	CASSPQTGGLKLDYNEKLFF	TGTGCCAGCAGTCCTCAGACAGGGGGCCTTAAATTGGATTATAATGAAAAACTGTTTTTT
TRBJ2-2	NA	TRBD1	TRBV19	CASSTWDRDTGELFF	TGTGCCAGTAGCACCTGGGACAGAGACACCGGGGAGCTGTTTTTT
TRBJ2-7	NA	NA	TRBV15	CATSTRQGWYEQYF	TGTGCCACCAGCACTCGTCAGGGATGGTACGAGCAGTACTTC
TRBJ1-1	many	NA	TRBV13	CASSTRGGTEAFF	TGTGCCAGCAGCACAAGAGGGGGTACTGAAGCTTTCTTT
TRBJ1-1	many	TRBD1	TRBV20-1	CSASGTEAYGNTEAFF	TGCAGTGCTTCCGGGACAGAGGCCTATGGGAACACTGAAGCTTTCTTT
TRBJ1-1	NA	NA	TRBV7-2	CASSLSRAGGAFF	TGTGCCAGCAGCTTAAGTAGGGCGGGGGGAGCTTTCTTT
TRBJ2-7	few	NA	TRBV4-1	CASSHGTPSYEQYF	TGCGCCAGCAGCCACGGGACACCTTCCTACGAGCAGTACTTC
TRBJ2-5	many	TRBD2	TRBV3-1	CAGGLAGETQYF	TGTGCCGGGGGACTAGCGGGAGAGACCCAGTACTTC
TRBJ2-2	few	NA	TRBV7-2	CASSFGRNMRDPGELFF	TGTGCCAGCAGCTTCGGGCGAAATATGCGGGATCCCGGGGAGCTGTTTTTT
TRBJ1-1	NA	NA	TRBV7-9	CASSLESGALNTEAFF	TGTGCCAGCAGCTTAGAGTCGGGGGCTCTGAACACTGAAGCTTTCTTT
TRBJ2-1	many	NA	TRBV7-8	CASSLAQNLWAQRSNEQFF	TGTGCCAGCAGCTTAGCCCAGAACTTATGGGCCCAGAGGTCCAATGAGCAGTTCTTC
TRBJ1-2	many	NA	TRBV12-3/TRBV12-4	CASSSRVRGYTF	TGTGCCAGCAGTTCCCGGGTGAGGGGCTACACCTTC
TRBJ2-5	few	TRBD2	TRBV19	CASSQGLAGDQETQYF	TGTGCCAGTAGCCAAGGGCTAGCGGGAGACCAAGAGACCCAGTACTTC
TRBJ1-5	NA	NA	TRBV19	CASTPFVGTKKRENQPQHF	TGTGCCAGTACCCCCTTTGTGGGGACCAAAAAAAGGGAAAATCAGCCCCAGCATTTT
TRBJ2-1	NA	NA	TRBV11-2	CASSFYRAPEQFF	TGTGCCAGCAGCTTCTACAGGGCCCCCGAGCAGTTCTTC
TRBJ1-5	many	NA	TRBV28	CASSAIGGQPQHF	TGTGCCAGCAGTGCGATTGGGGGGCAGCCCCAGCATTTT
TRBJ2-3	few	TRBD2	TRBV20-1	CSLYSGTSTDTQYF	TGCAGCCTTTATAGCGGGACTAGCACAGATACGCAGTATTTT
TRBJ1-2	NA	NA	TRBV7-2	CASSLRRAIYGYTF	TGTGCCAGCAGCTTAAGAAGGGCCATCTATGGCTACACCTTC
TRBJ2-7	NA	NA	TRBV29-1	CSVEDLVGYEQYF	TGCAGCGTTGAAGATCTTGTGGGTTACGAGCAGTACTTC
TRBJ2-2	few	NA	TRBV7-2	CASSLSQTNTGELFF	TGTGCCAGCAGCTTAAGCCAGACGAACACCGGGGAGCTGTTTTTT
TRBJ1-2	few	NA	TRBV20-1	CSAREIGGANYGYTF	TGCAGTGCTAGAGAAATCGGGGGGGCAAACTATGGCTACACCTTC
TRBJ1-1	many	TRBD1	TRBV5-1	CASSLGGGGALGLEAFF	TGCGCCAGCAGCCTAGGAGGAGGGGGCGCGTTAGGGCTTGAAGCTTTCTTT
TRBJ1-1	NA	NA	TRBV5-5	CASALGGAHTEAFF	TGTGCCAGCGCCCTGGGAGGGGCGCACACTGAAGCTTTCTTT
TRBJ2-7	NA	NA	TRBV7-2	CTSSYRPGGGAEQYF	TGTACCAGCAGCTACCGTCCCGGAGGGGGCGCCGAGCAGTACTTC
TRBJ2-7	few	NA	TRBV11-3	CASSLGGGTAAREQYF	TGTGCCAGCAGCTTAGGCGGAGGGACAGCCGCTCGCGAGCAGTACTTC
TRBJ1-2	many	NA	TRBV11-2	CASSPQRALLGTYGYTF	TGTGCCAGCAGCCCTCAACGGGCCCTCTTAGGGACCTATGGCTACACCTTC
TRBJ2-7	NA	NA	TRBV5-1	CASSSGAGAVHEQYF	TGCGCCAGCAGCTCTGGTGCGGGGGCGGTCCACGAGCAGTACTTC
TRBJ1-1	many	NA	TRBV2	CASSAVRGAEAFF	TGTGCCAGCAGCGCAGTGAGGGGGGCTGAAGCTTTCTTT